Following are 32 T cell receptor beta chains from one sample sequenced in a study of post-analysis software for immune sequencing data. Study conclusions and caveats: Included in a set of about five TRBV segments more frequent in patients than controls were TRBV5-6, TRBV5-1 and TRBV20-1.

Their target antigens are unknown. Sequencing libraries made from TCR beta cDNA carried unique molecular identifiers. TCRdb ran MiXCR on the PCR reads and lists one entry per CDR3 protein. The profile covers about 810,000 distinct CDR3 sequences, with roughly 58% appearing a single time and over 4% taken by the ten largest. The specimen sequenced was blood. The receptors derive from a girl aged 10-17 years with multiple sclerosis.

The chain has TRBV27 and TRBJ2-7; a possible D gene is TRBD2 (6 bases). Trimming cost V 5 bases and J 2 bases, with 16 bases left between them. CDR1 is MNHEY and CDR2 is SMNVEV in the germline V gene (reference sequence). There are 15 residues in the CDR3. The CDR3 reads CASSPRDLGPYEQYF. The CDR3 region has the DNA TGTGCCAGCAGTCCCCGGGACTTGGGCCCCTACGAGCAGTACTTC.

This clonotype was seen a handful of times. The rearrangement joins TRBV7-2 to TRBJ2-6, with D uncertain. Germline V gene sequence: CDR1 SGHTA, CDR2 FQGNSA. V lost 5 bases and J lost 1, with 9 bases in between. The CDR3 has 15 residues. CDR3: CASSPTRSGANVLTF. The CDR3 DNA follows: TGTGCCAGCAGCCCGACCCGGTCTGGGGCCAACGTCCTGACTTTC. Together with reference TRBV7-2 and TRBJ2-6, the CDR3 gives the full variable domain: GAGVSQSPSNKVTEKGKDVELRCDPISGHTALYWYRQSLGQGLEFLIYFQGNSAPDKSGLPSDRFSAERTGGSVSTLTIQRTQQEDSAVYLCASSPTRSGANVLTFGAGSRLTVL.

The chain recombines TRBV29-1 with TRBJ2-3, with TRBD2 matching over 9 bases. Germline CDR1 SQVTM, CDR2 ANQGSEA. V trimming: 0 bases; J trimming: 0 bases; junction bases outside the gene matches: 1. The length of the CDR3 is 15 residues. CDR3 in amino acids: CSVEDLAGSTDTQYF. The CDR3 nucleotides are TGCAGCGTTGAAGACCTAGCGGGGAGCACAGATACGCAGTATTTT.

The chain joins TRBV12-3 or TRBV12-4 to TRBJ1-5, with 8 bases identical to TRBD1. CDR3 length: 21 amino acids. V was clipped by 3 bases and J by 1 base; unmatched bases: 20. CDR3 loop: CASSFRPRLIGQGASNQPQHF. The CDR3 DNA is TGTGCCAGCAGTTTCCGTCCTCGACTGATCGGACAGGGCGCAAGCAATCAGCCCCAGCATTTT.

The chain couples TRBV7-2 to TRBJ2-3; D not certain. V was trimmed by 2 bases and J by 5 bases, leaving 8 bases between them. The CDR3 is made up of 13 amino acids. CDR1 and CDR2 (germline): SGHTA, FQGNSA. The DNA for the CDR3 is TGTGCCAGCAGCTTAAATTCTCAAGATACGCAGTATTTT. Amino acids: CASSLNSQDTQYF.

The rearrangement uses TRBV4-1 and TRBJ1-5, with unresolved D. Trimming left V 4 bases short and J 1 base short, with 8 bases between. Per the germline V gene, CDR1 is MGHRA and CDR2 is YSYEKL. The CDR3 sequence is 14 residues long. The CDR3 bases are TGCGCCAGCAGCCCCCAGGAGAGCAATCAGCCCCAGCATTTT. Its translation: CASSPQESNQPQHF.

This chain joins TRBV10-3 and TRBJ1-1, with 8 bases identical to TRBD1. V was pared by 0 bases and J by 7 bases, with 7 bases of the junction left unmatched. This CDR3 is 15 amino acids long. Germline CDR1 ENHRY, CDR2 SYGVKD. In DNA, the CDR3 is TGTGCCATCAGTGAGTCAGAGGACAGGGTAGGTGAAGCTTTCTTT. As protein: CAISESEDRVGEAFF.

CDR3 sequence: CASSSPLKETQYF. For the CDR3, the DNA is TGTGCCAGCAGTTCCCCCCTGAAAGAGACCCAGTACTTC. The rearrangement uses TRBV12-3 or TRBV12-4 and TRBJ2-5, with D unclear. V was trimmed by 4 bases and J by 3 bases, leaving 9 bases between them. This CDR3 has 13 amino acids.

The V and J genes are TRBV7-8 and TRBJ2-1; 11 positions agree with TRBD2. The V gene end was trimmed by 6 bases and the J gene end by 2 bases; junction bases not matched to a gene: 12. In germline, CDR1 is SGHVS, CDR2 FQNEAQ. The CDR3 contains 18 residues. For the CDR3, the DNA is TGTGCCAGCAGTTCCACTAGCGGGGGACCCGGGGCCTACAATGAGCAGTTCTTC. Its translation: CASSSTSGGPGAYNEQFF.

As concerns this clonotype: An end of the junction differs from the germline gene, which may be a read error. The chain employs TRBV15 and TRBJ2-4; the D is unclear. This CDR3 contains 17 residues. Germline V gene lookup returns CDR1 LNHNV and CDR2 YYDKDF (reference sequence). The chain's CDR3 is CTTSREDGFLAKNIQYF. CDR3 bases: TGTACCACCAGCAGAGAGGACGGTTTCCTAGCCAAAAACATTCAGTACTTC.

This chain links TRBV20-1 with TRBJ2-7; tentatively, D is TRBD1 or TRBD2 (5 bases each). Trimming stripped 6 bases from V and 0 bases from J, with 15 bases between. Per germline, CDR1 DFQATT and CDR2 SNEGSKA (reference sequence). CDR3 length: 14 residues. The CDR3 loop is CSALGTASSYEQYF. CDR3 in DNA: TGCAGTGCCCTAGGGACGGCCAGCTCCTACGAGCAGTACTTC.

This clonotype was counted only a few times. The gene calls are TRBV4-1 and TRBJ2-1, with TRBD2 identical over 7 bases. V dropped 0 bases and J dropped 1; count of bases not matched to a gene: 3. Germline CDR1 is MGHRA and CDR2 is YSYEKL. This CDR3 has 16 amino acids. CDR3 nucleotide sequence: TGCGCCAGCAGCCAAGACGACGGGGGGTCCTACAATGAGCAGTTCTTC. Translation gives CASSQDDGGSYNEQFF.

This chain links TRBV20-1 with TRBJ2-1; tentative D call: TRBD2 (5 bases). Germline CDR1 reads DFQATT; CDR2 reads SNEGSKA (reference sequence). V lost 2 bases and J 4 bases, leaving 12 bases between the germline ends. The CDR3 spans 14 residues. DNA for the CDR3: TGCAGTGCTAGACGCGACTATGCTTACAATGAGCAGTTCTTC. Protein sequence: CSARRDYAYNEQFF.

This clonotype has only a few counts. CDR3 DNA: TGTGCCAGCAGTCGAGGACAGAGTCTAAACTATGGCTACACCTTC. Encoded protein: CASSRGQSLNYGYTF. This chain links TRBV6-6 with TRBJ1-2; the D gene is possibly TRBD1 (6 bases). This CDR3 is built from 15 residues. Germline CDR1 reads MNHNY; CDR2 reads SVGAGI (reference sequence). Trimming removed 5 bases at V and 2 bases at J, with 15 bases between.

This sequence joins TRBV7-2 and TRBJ2-7; tentatively, D is TRBD2 (7 bases). The V gene's germline CDR1 is SGHTA and CDR2 FQGNSA. This CDR3 spans 18 amino acids. Trimming took 4 bases from V and 2 from J, leaving 24 bases between them. CDR3 residues: CASSSAGTSGTLAYEQYF. In nucleotides, the CDR3 is TGTGCCAGCAGCTCCGCCGGGACGAGCGGGACACTGGCCTACGAGCAGTACTTC.

This clonotype was seen a handful of times. The J gene is TRBJ2-1, the V gene TRBV9; D possibly corresponds to TRBD2 (6 bases). This CDR3 comprises 17 residues. V gave up 4 bases and J gave up 0 bases, with 17 bases separating them. The germline V gene encodes CDR1 SGDLS and CDR2 YYNGEE. The DNA for the CDR3 is TGTGCCAGCAGCCCCCGGGACTCCTGGAGCTCCTACAATGAGCAGTTCTTC. Amino acid sequence: CASSPRDSWSSYNEQFF. The entire variable domain, with the rest obtained from reference TRBV9 and TRBJ2-1, is as follows: DSGVTQTPKHLITATGQRVTLRCSPRSGDLSVYWYQQSLDQGLQFLIQYYNGEERAKGNILERFSAQQFPDLHSELNLSSLELGDSALYFCASSPRDSWSSYNEQFFGPGTRLTVL.

This clonotype has just a few counts. The J gene is TRBJ1-2, the V gene TRBV20-1; D is ambiguous. Germline loops: CDR1 DFQATT, CDR2 SNEGSKA (reference sequence). This CDR3 region has 13 residues. Trimming stripped 3 bases from V and 0 bases from J, with 8 bases between. The DNA for the CDR3 is TGCAGTGCTAGGGCAGATACTAACTATGGCTACACCTTC. Its protein is CSARADTNYGYTF.

The sample holds a few counts of this clonotype. CDR3 region: CAKEQRAYNEQFF. The CDR3 bases are TGTGCCAAGGAGCAGCGGGCCTACAATGAGCAGTTCTTC. The chain uses TRBV2 and TRBJ2-1, with D maybe TRBD2 (6 bases). The V gene's germline CDR1 is SNHLY and CDR2 FYNNEI. V dropped 10 bases and J dropped 2 bases, with 12 bases sitting between them. The CDR3 length is 13 residues.

The rearrangement links TRBV5-1 to TRBJ2-3; D is undetermined. Trimming cost V 4 bases and J 0 bases, with 9 bases left between them. The length of the CDR3 is 14 residues. The germline V gene encodes CDR1 SGHRS and CDR2 YFSETQ. The CDR3 reads CASSPTTSTDTQYF. CDR3 coding DNA: TGCGCCAGCAGCCCAACGACTAGCACAGATACGCAGTATTTT.

This clonotype was observed a handful of times. The chain is built from TRBV29-1 and TRBJ2-3; 7 positions match TRBD2. Germline values: CDR1 SQVTM, CDR2 ANQGSEA. V was pared by 6 bases and J by 6 bases, with 9 bases of the junction left unmatched. CDR3 size: 13 residues. The CDR3 spells CSVTGLLTDTQYF. CDR3 in DNA: TGCAGCGTCACGGGACTACTAACGGATACGCAGTATTTT.

This clonotype was counted between two and nine times. This sequence joins TRBV27 and TRBJ2-5; TRBD2 aligns across 9 bases. CDR3 size: 14 residues. Losses at the gene ends were 5 bases for V and 4 bases for J; bases not matched to a gene: 5. Germline CDR1 MNHEY, CDR2 SMNVEV (reference sequence). The CDR3, as DNA: TGTGCCAGCAGTCCTAGACTAGCGGTAGAGACCCAGTACTTC. This sequence encodes CASSPRLAVETQYF.

CDR3 protein: CSARDRAGEVPFAYEQYF. CDR3 in DNA: TGCAGTGCTAGAGATCGGGCAGGGGAGGTCCCTTTCGCCTACGAGCAGTACTTC. The rearrangement uses TRBV20-1 and TRBJ2-7; either TRBD1 or TRBD2 may fit D (6 bases each). Per the germline V gene, CDR1 is DFQATT and CDR2 is SNEGSKA (reference sequence). The germline V and J ends were trimmed by 0 bases and 2 bases, with 23 bases remaining between them. This CDR3 contains 18 residues.

The CDR3 nucleotides are TGTGCCACCAGCAGAGATCTCGGCGGCTATGGCTACACCTTC. It yields the protein CATSRDLGGYGYTF. This rearrangement joins TRBV15 to TRBJ1-2; D unclear. Germline V gene data show CDR1 as LNHNV and CDR2 as YYDKDF (reference sequence). Between the trimmed V and J ends, which lost 0 bases and 4 bases, there was a span of 9 bases. The CDR3 covers 14 residues.

This clonotype was seen only a few times. This rearrangement joins TRBV29-1 to TRBJ2-2; either TRBD1 or TRBD2 may fit D (5 bases each). The V gene lost 5 bases and the J gene lost 3 bases, with 16 bases spanning the gap. Germline V gene sequence: CDR1 SQVTM, CDR2 ANQGSEA. This CDR3 region has 15 residues. The CDR3, as DNA: TGCAGCGTTCGTCGGGACCCCTCAGACACCGGGGAGCTGTTTTTT. It is translated as CSVRRDPSDTGELFF.

The chain joins TRBV20-1 to TRBJ2-7; 7 nucleotides align to TRBD2. Trimming cost V 2 bases and J 4 bases; bases outside gene matches: 8. This CDR3 contains 14 residues. Per germline, CDR1 DFQATT and CDR2 SNEGSKA (reference sequence). The CDR3 loop reads CSARSPAGNYEQYF. The DNA for the CDR3 is TGCAGTGCTAGATCCCCAGCGGGGAATTACGAGCAGTACTTC.

This clonotype appeared a few times. The J gene is TRBJ2-7, the V gene TRBV7-3, with D possibly matching TRBD1 (5 bases). There are 13 residues in the CDR3. The germline V gene has CDR1 SGHTA and CDR2 FQGTGA. Trimming removed 5 bases from V and 6 bases from J, with 14 bases in between. The CDR3 is CASSPGYPGEQYF. The CDR3 nucleotides read TGTGCCAGCAGCCCAGGGTATCCGGGCGAGCAGTACTTC.

This sequence joins TRBV5-1 and TRBJ2-3; TRBD1 matches at 11 bases. Germline values: CDR1 SGHRS, CDR2 YFSETQ. There are 16 residues in the CDR3. With V trimmed by 4 bases and J by 3 bases, 7 bases remained unmatched. The CDR3 DNA follows: TGCGCCAGCAGCGCGTGGACAGGGGGCGGGACAGATACGCAGTATTTT. Its protein product is CASSAWTGGGTDTQYF.

The V gene is TRBV12-3 or TRBV12-4, the J gene TRBJ2-6; the D gene is possibly TRBD1 (6 bases). The length of the CDR3 is 15 residues. Trimming removed 7 bases at V and 3 bases at J, with 13 bases between. CDR3 region: CASIKTGYGANVLTF. CDR3 sequence (DNA): TGTGCCAGCATTAAAACAGGGTATGGGGCCAACGTCCTGACTTTC.

This clonotype has only one observation. The chain carries TRBV20-1 and TRBJ2-1, with TRBD1 matching 12 bases. Looked up from germline, CDR1 is DFQATT and CDR2 is SNEGSKA (reference sequence). The CDR3 runs 15 residues. Losses at the gene ends were 7 bases for V and 9 bases for J; bases not matched to a gene: 13. The DNA for the CDR3 is TGCAGTGTCGTGGGGTGGGGACAGGGGGCGAGTGAGCAGTTCTTC. It is translated as CSVVGWGQGASEQFF.

V usage is TRBV4-2 and J usage is TRBJ2-1; perhaps D is TRBD1 or TRBD2 (5 bases each). The CDR3 extends over 17 amino acids. CDR1 is LGHNA, CDR2 YNFKEQ, per germline. Deletions cut 0 bases from V and 0 bases from J, with 12 bases between. The CDR3, as DNA: TGTGCCAGCAGCCAAGATCAGCGGCAGGGCTCCTACAATGAGCAGTTCTTC. This sequence encodes CASSQDQRQGSYNEQFF.

The V gene is TRBV19, the J gene TRBJ1-5; no firm D call. This CDR3 has 14 amino acids. Between the trimmed V and J ends, which lost 4 bases and 0 bases, there was a span of 7 bases. Germline CDR1 is LNHDA and CDR2 is SQIVND (reference sequence). The CDR3 region is CASSTGNSNQPQHF. CDR3 sequence (DNA): TGTGCCAGTAGTACCGGGAATAGCAATCAGCCCCAGCATTTT.

Only one count was recorded for this clonotype. The rearrangement joins TRBV10-3 to TRBJ2-5; either TRBD1 or TRBD2 may fit D (6 bases each). The CDR3 is 13 residues long. V was trimmed by 5 bases and J by 4 bases, leaving 11 bases between them. The germline CDR1 and CDR2 sequences are ENHRY and SYGVKD. The CDR3 coding sequence is TGTGCCATCAGTAGGTGGGGGGCAGAGACCCAGTACTTC. Translating gives CAISRWGAETQYF.